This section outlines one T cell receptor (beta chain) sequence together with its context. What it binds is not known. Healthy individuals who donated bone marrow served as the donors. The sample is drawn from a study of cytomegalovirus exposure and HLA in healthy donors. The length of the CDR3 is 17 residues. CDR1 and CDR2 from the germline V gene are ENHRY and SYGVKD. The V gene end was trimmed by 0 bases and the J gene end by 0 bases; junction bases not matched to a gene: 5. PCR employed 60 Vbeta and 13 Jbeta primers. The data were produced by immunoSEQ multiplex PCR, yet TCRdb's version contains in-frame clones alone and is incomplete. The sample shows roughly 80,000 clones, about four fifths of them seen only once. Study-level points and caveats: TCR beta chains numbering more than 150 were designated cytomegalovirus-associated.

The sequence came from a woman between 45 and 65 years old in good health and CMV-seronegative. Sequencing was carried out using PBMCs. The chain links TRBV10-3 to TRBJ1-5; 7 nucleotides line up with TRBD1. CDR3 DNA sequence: TGTGCCATCAGTGAGTCTCCAGGGGGATATAGCAATCAGCCCCAGCATTTT. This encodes CAISESPGGYSNQPQHF.